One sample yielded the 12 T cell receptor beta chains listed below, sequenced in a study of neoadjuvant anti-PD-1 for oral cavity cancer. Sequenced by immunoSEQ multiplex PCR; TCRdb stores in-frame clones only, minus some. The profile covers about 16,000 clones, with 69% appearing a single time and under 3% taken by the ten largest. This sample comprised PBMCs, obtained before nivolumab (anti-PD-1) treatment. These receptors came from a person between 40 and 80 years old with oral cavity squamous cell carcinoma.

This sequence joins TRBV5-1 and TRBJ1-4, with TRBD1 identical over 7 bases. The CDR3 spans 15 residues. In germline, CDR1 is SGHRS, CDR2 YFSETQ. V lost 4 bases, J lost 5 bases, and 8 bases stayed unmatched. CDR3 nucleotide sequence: TGCGCCAGCAGCGCCCGGACAGGTGGAAATGAAAAACTGTTTTTT. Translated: CASSARTGGNEKLFF.

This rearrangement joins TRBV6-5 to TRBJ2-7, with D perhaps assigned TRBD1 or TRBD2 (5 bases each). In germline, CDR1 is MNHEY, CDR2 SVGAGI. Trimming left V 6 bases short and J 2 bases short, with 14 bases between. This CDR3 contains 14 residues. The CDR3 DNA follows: TGTGCCAGCAGCTCCAGGGTGGGGGCCTACGAGCAGTACTTC. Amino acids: CASSSRVGAYEQYF.

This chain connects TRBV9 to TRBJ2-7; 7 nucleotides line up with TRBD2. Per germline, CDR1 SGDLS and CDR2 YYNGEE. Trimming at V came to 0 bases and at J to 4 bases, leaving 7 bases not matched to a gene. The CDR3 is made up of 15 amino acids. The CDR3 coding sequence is TGTGCCAGCAGCGTAGGTGAACGGGGGGTATACGAGCAGTACTTC. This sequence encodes CASSVGERGVYEQYF.

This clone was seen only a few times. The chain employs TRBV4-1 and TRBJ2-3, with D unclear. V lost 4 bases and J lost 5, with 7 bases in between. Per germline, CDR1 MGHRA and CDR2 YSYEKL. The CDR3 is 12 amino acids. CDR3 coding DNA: TGCGCCAGCAGCCCAGGCGGAGATACGCAGTATTTT. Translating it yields CASSPGGDTQYF.

The CDR3 nucleotides are TGTGCCAGCAGACCCAGGGTCCGGGAGGGCCTGGTCACGCAGTATTTT. Translation: CASRPRVREGLVTQYF. V gene TRBV27 combines with J gene TRBJ2-3; 8 nucleotides align to TRBD2. V lost 6 bases to trimming and J lost 9 bases; unmatched junction nucleotides: 17. The CDR3 spans 16 residues. Germline V CDR1 and CDR2: MNHEY, SMNVEV (reference sequence).

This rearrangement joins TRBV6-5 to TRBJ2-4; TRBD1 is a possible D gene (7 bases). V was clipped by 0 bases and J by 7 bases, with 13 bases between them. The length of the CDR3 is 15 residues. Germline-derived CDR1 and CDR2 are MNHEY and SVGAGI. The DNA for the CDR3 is TGTGCCAGCAGTTACTCGAGGGCAGGGGGGAACATTCAGTACTTC. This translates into CASSYSRAGGNIQYF.

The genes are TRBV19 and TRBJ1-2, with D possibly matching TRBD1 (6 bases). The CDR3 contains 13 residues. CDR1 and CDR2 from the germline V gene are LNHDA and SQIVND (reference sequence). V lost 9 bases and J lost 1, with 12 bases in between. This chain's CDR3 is CASQNRDNYGYTF. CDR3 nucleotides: TGTGCCAGCCAGAACAGGGATAACTATGGCTACACCTTC.

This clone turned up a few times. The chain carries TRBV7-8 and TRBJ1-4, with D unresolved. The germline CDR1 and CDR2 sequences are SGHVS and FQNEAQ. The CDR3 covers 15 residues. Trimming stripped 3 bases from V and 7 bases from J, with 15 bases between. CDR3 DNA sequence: TGTGCCAGCAGCTTGGGGAGACAAACGGTTGAAAAACTGTTTTTT. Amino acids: CASSLGRQTVEKLFF. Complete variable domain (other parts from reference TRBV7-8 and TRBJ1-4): GAGVSQSPRYKVAKRGQDVALRCDPISGHVSLFWYQQALGQGPEFLTYFQNEAQLDKSGLPSDRFFAERPEGSVSTLKIQRTQQEDSAVYLCASSLGRQTVEKLFFGSGTQLSVL.

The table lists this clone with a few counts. The CDR3 spells CASSTGRWGARNTEAFF. CDR3 nucleotides: TGTGCCAGCAGCACCGGACGCTGGGGGGCTAGGAACACTGAAGCTTTCTTT. The genes are TRBV5-4 and TRBJ1-1; possibly TRBD1 for D (6 bases). V shed 4 bases and J shed 1 base, with 20 bases lying between them. CDR1 is SGHNT, CDR2 YYREEE, per germline (reference sequence). This CDR3 has 17 residues.

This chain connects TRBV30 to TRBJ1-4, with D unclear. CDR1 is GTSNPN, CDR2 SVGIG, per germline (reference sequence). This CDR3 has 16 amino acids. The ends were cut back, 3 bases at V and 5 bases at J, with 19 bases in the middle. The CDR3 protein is CAWRDGNRGTNEKLFF. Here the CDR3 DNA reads TGTGCCTGGAGGGACGGGAACCGCGGAACAAATGAAAAACTGTTTTTT.

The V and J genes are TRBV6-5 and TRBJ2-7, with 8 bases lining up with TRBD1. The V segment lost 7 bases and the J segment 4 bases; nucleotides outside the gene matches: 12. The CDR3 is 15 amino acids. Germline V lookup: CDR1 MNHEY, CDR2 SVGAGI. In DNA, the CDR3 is TGTGCCAGCACCACCCTAGGACAGGGTGGATACGAGCAGTACTTC. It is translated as CASTTLGQGGYEQYF.

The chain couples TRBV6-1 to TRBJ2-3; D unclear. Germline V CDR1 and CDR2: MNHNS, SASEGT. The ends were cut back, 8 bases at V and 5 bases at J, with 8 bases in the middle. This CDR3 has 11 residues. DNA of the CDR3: TGTGCCAGCCCCCAAATAGATACGCAGTATTTT. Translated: CASPQIDTQYF.